A single sample gave rise to the 13 T cell receptor beta chains below, sequenced in a study of Graves' ophthalmopathy and Graves' hyperthyroidism. Scientists amplified the TCR beta CDR3 regions from RNA transcripts. Amplification began with first-round RT-PCR using HTBI primers, then second-round multiplex PCR was performed. In TCRdb, the multiplex PCR reads were re-called with MiXCR into one record per CDR3 protein. The repertoire consists of fewer than 600,000 distinct CDR3 sequences, with 13% to 15% occurring once and the leading ten covering more than 8.5%. Sequenced input: blood. The receptors were gathered from a woman in her twenties or thirties with Graves' ophthalmopathy.

This clonotype was seen ten or more times. The J gene is TRBJ2-7, the V gene TRBV11-2; 10 bases map to TRBD2. Germline V lookup: CDR1 SGHAT, CDR2 FQNNGV. The V gene end was trimmed by 1 base and the J gene end by 0 bases; junction bases not matched to a gene: 6. This CDR3 contains 17 residues. CDR3 sequence (DNA): TGTGCCAGCAGCTTAGTAACTAGCGGGACTAGCTCCTACGAGCAGTACTTC. Translating gives CASSLVTSGTSSYEQYF.

This clonotype was counted many times. V usage is TRBV30 and J usage is TRBJ1-1, with D unclear. This CDR3 has 15 residues. V shed 3 bases and J shed 0 bases, with 14 bases lying between them. Germline V CDR1 and CDR2: GTSNPN, SVGIG (reference sequence). The CDR3 spells CAWRGGVSMNTEAFF. CDR3 nucleotide sequence: TGTGCCTGGAGGGGTGGGGTCTCAATGAACACTGAAGCTTTCTTT.

This clonotype has at least ten counts. The chain couples TRBV6-2 or TRBV6-3 to TRBJ1-1; D remains unclear. This CDR3 has 15 amino acids. Trimming left V 4 bases short and J 1 base short, with 13 bases between. CDR1 is MNHEY and CDR2 is SVGEGT in the germline V gene. CDR3 nucleotides: TGTGCCAGCAGTTTCAGCGGATGGGAGAACACTGAAGCTTTCTTT. It translates to CASSFSGWENTEAFF.

This clonotype was detected ten times or more. The rearrangement uses TRBV20-1 and TRBJ1-6; TRBD1 agrees at 10 bases. Germline lookup yields CDR1 DFQATT and CDR2 SNEGSKA (reference sequence). This CDR3 is 16 amino acids long. V was pared by 0 bases and J by 8 bases, with 7 bases of the junction left unmatched. The CDR3 loop is CSARDLGQGVYSPLHF. The CDR3 nucleotides read TGCAGTGCTAGAGATTTAGGACAGGGGGTTTATTCACCCCTCCACTTT.

This clonotype has a count of ten or more. The chain employs TRBV5-6 and TRBJ1-3; D not resolved. CDR1 and CDR2 from the germline V gene are SGHDT and YYEEEE. Trimming took 4 bases from V and 0 from J, leaving 14 bases between them. The CDR3 loop spans 16 amino acids. This CDR3 reads CASSGGGLSSGNTIYF. CDR3 in DNA: TGTGCCAGCAGCGGAGGAGGGTTGAGCTCTGGAAACACCATATATTTT.

This clonotype has a count of ten or more. The rearrangement joins TRBV19 to TRBJ2-5; D may match TRBD1 or TRBD2 (5 bases each). Germline V gene lookup returns CDR1 LNHDA and CDR2 SQIVND (reference sequence). V dropped 4 bases and J dropped 3 bases, with 18 bases sitting between them. The CDR3 runs to 16 residues. This CDR3 is CASSSHRDEVEETQYF. The CDR3 DNA sequence: TGTGCCAGTAGTAGTCACCGGGACGAGGTAGAAGAGACCCAGTACTTC.

The rearrangement uses TRBV7-2 and TRBJ2-7; 12 nucleotides agree with TRBD2. The CDR3 extends over 16 amino acids. V gave up 3 bases and J gave up 4 bases; unmatched junction bases: 7. Germline V gene data show CDR1 as SGHTA and CDR2 as FQGNSA. CDR3 residues: CASSFRGGLAGYEQYF. The CDR3 nucleotides are TGTGCCAGCAGCTTTCGGGGCGGACTAGCGGGGTACGAGCAGTACTTC.

This clonotype was observed many times. The V and J genes are TRBV27 and TRBJ1-5, with D unresolved. Trimming took off 5 bases at V and 1 base at J, with 21 bases between the two ends. Germline V gene lookup returns CDR1 MNHEY and CDR2 SMNVEV (reference sequence). The CDR3 totals 18 residues. The CDR3 bases are TGTGCCAGCAGTCCATACTCCACTCCCGGGGTAAGCAATCAGCCCCAGCATTTT. Its protein is CASSPYSTPGVSNQPQHF.

V and J are TRBV5-1 and TRBJ2-6, with D hard to call. V lost 1 base and J lost 1, with 6 bases in between. The CDR3 is 15 amino acids. Germline-derived CDR1 and CDR2 are SGHRS and YFSETQ. CDR3 DNA: TGCGCCAGCAGCTTGCGGGCGTCTGGGGCCAACGTCCTGACTTTC. It encodes CASSLRASGANVLTF.

A few counts support this clonotype. V and J are TRBV3-1 and TRBJ2-2; 12 bases are a match to TRBD2. The V segment lost 6 bases and the J segment 4 bases; nucleotides outside the gene matches: 6. This CDR3 spans 16 amino acids. Germline values: CDR1 LGHDT, CDR2 YNNKEL (reference sequence). The CDR3 nucleotides read TGTGCCAGCAGGAGACCGACTAGCGGGGGCACCGGGGAGCTGTTTTTT. Its translation is CASRRPTSGGTGELFF.

This clonotype appeared a few times. V is TRBV12-3 or TRBV12-4 and J is TRBJ2-3; 11 bases are shared with TRBD2. The CDR3 has 17 residues. V was clipped by 9 bases and J by 3 bases; unmatched bases: 14. The CDR3 DNA reads as TGTGCCAGTAATGGGGCTAGCGGGAGGAGGGCGACAGATACGCAGTATTTT. It encodes CASNGASGRRATDTQYF.

V usage is TRBV25-1 and J usage is TRBJ2-2; tentative D call: TRBD2 (5 bases). Trimming stripped 4 bases from V and 4 bases from J, with 19 bases between. This CDR3 region has 17 residues. From germline, CDR1 is MGHDK and CDR2 SYGVNS. The CDR3 loop is CASSVDTFSEGTGELFF. The CDR3 DNA reads TGTGCCAGCAGTGTCGACACCTTTAGCGAAGGCACCGGGGAGCTGTTTTTT.

This clonotype occurred many times. The chain recombines TRBV6-2 or TRBV6-3 with TRBJ2-1; 8 bases are a match to TRBD2. The CDR3 is made up of 15 amino acids. In germline, CDR1 is MNHEY, CDR2 SVGEGT. The V segment lost 5 bases and the J segment 6 bases; nucleotides outside the gene matches: 9. The CDR3 spells CASSPRGGFGNEQFF. The CDR3, as DNA: TGTGCCAGCAGTCCTCGGGGGGGGTTCGGCAATGAGCAGTTCTTC.